This T cell receptor (beta chain) derives from a study of immune evolution from preneoplasia to lung adenocarcinoma. Germline CDR1 is GTSNPN and CDR2 is SVGIG (reference sequence). The V end was cut by 2 bases, the J end by 2 bases, with 13 bases between. The CDR3 is 14 residues long. Between the mid-2010s and the late 2010s, patients underwent resection in Japan or China. Sequencing used immunoSEQ multiplex PCR; TCRdb keeps in-frame clones, though not all of them. The sample lists some 4,900 clones; around four fifths were seen once. Sequenced sample: FFPE normal lung tissue adjacent to the tumor. This clonotype originated in a person aged 50-75 years with lung adenocarcinoma. The chain links TRBV30 to TRBJ2-7; either TRBD1 or TRBD2 may supply D (5 bases each). The CDR3 nucleotides are TGTGCCTGGAGTCTCCCGGGACGCGCCTACGAGCAGTACTTC. As protein: CAWSLPGRAYEQYF.